Each of the 8 T cell receptor beta chains below was sequenced from the same sample in a study of blood T cell repertoires in COVID-19. Libraries were prepared by immunoSEQ multiplex PCR; TCRdb keeps only in-frame clonotypes and omits some of them. The sample holds 400,000 to 450,000 clones, approximately 88% seen once. The specimen sequenced was peripheral blood. The receptors were sampled from a woman between 50 and 59 years old with COVID-19, enrolled during active disease.

V is TRBV5-1 and J is TRBJ1-2; no reliable D call. Germline CDR1 SGHRS, CDR2 YFSETQ. The length of the CDR3 is 14 residues. V shed 0 bases and J shed 8 bases, with 14 bases lying between them. The CDR3 region has the DNA TGCGCCAGCAGCTTGGGAGTGTGGCGGGAGGGCTACACCTTC. Translated: CASSLGVWREGYTF.

V and J are TRBV10-3 and TRBJ2-3; 9 bases are shared with TRBD2. V trimming: 11 bases; J trimming: 0 bases; junction bases outside the gene matches: 12. The CDR3 runs to 16 residues. The germline CDR1 and CDR2 sequences are ENHRY and SYGVKD. The CDR3 sequence: CAASVIAGESTDTQYF. The CDR3 coding sequence is TGTGCCGCCAGCGTAATAGCGGGGGAAAGCACAGATACGCAGTATTTT.

J is TRBJ1-1 and V is TRBV30, with a weak D call TRBD1 (6 bases). This CDR3 spans 14 amino acids. Per the germline V gene, CDR1 is GTSNPN and CDR2 is SVGIG (reference sequence). Trimming cost V 5 bases and J 3 bases, with 16 bases left between them. CDR3 DNA: TGTGCCTGGTTGGCGGGCAGGGGCGACACTGAAGCTTTCTTT. The encoded protein is CAWLAGRGDTEAFF.

Only one count was recorded for this clone. The chain couples TRBV21-1 to TRBJ1-2; TRBD1 was called by the table and not checked on the DNA. TRBV21-1 is noted as a pseudogene. The CDR3 is 10 amino acids. The CDR3: CASSRAGYTF. The CDR3 bases are TGTGCCAGCAGCAGGGCTGGCTACACCTTC.

This rearrangement joins TRBV12-3 or TRBV12-4 to TRBJ1-6; TRBD1 agrees at 7 bases. CDR3 length: 13 residues. V shed 5 bases and J 7 bases; nucleotides not matched to a gene: 2. CDR3 DNA: TGTGCCAGCAGTACAGGGGACAATTCACCCCTCCACTTT. It is translated as CASSTGDNSPLHF.

The chain is built from TRBV29-1 and TRBJ2-5; possible D gene TRBD2, 5 bases. V lost 3 bases, J lost 2 bases, and 13 bases lay in between. The CDR3 is 14 amino acids. Germline V gives CDR1 SQVTM, CDR2 ANQGSEA. CDR3 sequence: CSVDPPGGQETQYF. CDR3 nucleotides: TGCAGCGTTGACCCTCCGGGCGGGCAAGAGACCCAGTACTTC. Using reference TRBV29-1 and TRBJ2-5 for the parts outside the CDR3, the full variable domain is SAVISQKPSRDICQRGTSLTIQCQVDSQVTMMFWYRQQPGQSLTLIATANQGSEATYESGFVIDKFPISRPNLTFSTLTVSNMSPEDSSIYLCSVDPPGGQETQYFGPGTRLLVL.

This clone has just one count. The V gene is TRBV25-1, the J gene TRBJ2-1; TRBD2 agrees at 7 bases. This CDR3 is 15 amino acids long. Germline loops: CDR1 MGHDK, CDR2 SYGVNS. Germline trimming cut 4 bases from V and 0 bases from J; bases unmatched to any gene: 3. CDR3 nucleotide sequence: TGTGCCAGCAGTGGGGGGACTACCTCCTACAATGAGCAGTTCTTC. This codes for CASSGGTTSYNEQFF.

In the case of this clone: Other DNA sequences of this sample code for an identical CDR3. V is TRBV7-2 and J is TRBJ2-1; TRBD2 is a possible D gene (6 bases). Trimming pared 7 bases from V and 5 bases from J, leaving 15 bases between. The length of the CDR3 is 14 residues. In germline, CDR1 is SGHTA, CDR2 FQGNSA. The CDR3 here is CASTLAGPNNEQFF. The CDR3 DNA reads TGTGCCAGCACCCTTGCGGGGCCTAACAATGAGCAGTTCTTC.